This T cell receptor beta chain was obtained from a study of T cell responses to AZD1222 COVID-19 vaccine. In the case of this clone: What it binds is not known.

Produced via immunoSEQ multiplex PCR; TCRdb's table is partial and in-frame only. The sample has more than 150,000 clones, around nine tenths seen once. Notes on the study in general: Spike-specific TCR breadth and depth rose after two AZD1222 doses.

Second-dose groups at about 4 or about 12 weeks were pooled. This CDR3 is built from 15 residues. V gave up 0 bases and J gave up 9 bases; unmatched junction bases: 7. CDR1 is SGHRS, CDR2 YFSETQ, per germline. This sequence joins TRBV5-1 and TRBJ2-1, with TRBD1 matching 9 bases. This receptor was identified in an adult who received the AZD1222 COVID-19 vaccine. The specimen comprised peripheral blood, sampled 28 days after the second AZD1222 dose. This CDR3 is CASSLGTGEVSEQFF. CDR3 coding DNA: TGCGCCAGCAGCTTGGGGACAGGGGAAGTAAGTGAGCAGTTCTTC.